This T cell receptor (beta chain) was captured by sequencing in a study of CD8 T cells in ankylosing spondylitis. This clonotype was recorded many times. Its specificity is unknown. CDR1 and CDR2 (germline): SGHKS, YYEKEE (reference sequence). CDR3 length: 14 residues. Trimming shortened V by 0 bases and J by 9 bases, and 13 bases separated the two germline ends. Whole-study findings and limits: Disease-linked clones reportedly concentrated significantly in matched ankylosing spondylitis synovial fluid.

It was by quantitative 5'-RACE with molecular barcodes that TCR beta libraries were made. TCRdb passed the 5' RACE reads through MiXCR, listing each CDR3 protein once. The data show about 400,000 distinct CDR3 sequences, with 20% seen just once and about 12% held by the top ten. Sequencing used blood, either unsorted or a sorted T cell fraction (not recorded which). The chain has TRBV5-5 and TRBJ1-5; the D is unclear. This receptor was obtained from a male donor with ankylosing spondylitis or in good health (not recorded which). CDR3 protein: CASSLGEQPGPQHF. CDR3 bases: TGTGCCAGCAGCTTGGGAGAGCAACCGGGGCCCCAGCATTTT.